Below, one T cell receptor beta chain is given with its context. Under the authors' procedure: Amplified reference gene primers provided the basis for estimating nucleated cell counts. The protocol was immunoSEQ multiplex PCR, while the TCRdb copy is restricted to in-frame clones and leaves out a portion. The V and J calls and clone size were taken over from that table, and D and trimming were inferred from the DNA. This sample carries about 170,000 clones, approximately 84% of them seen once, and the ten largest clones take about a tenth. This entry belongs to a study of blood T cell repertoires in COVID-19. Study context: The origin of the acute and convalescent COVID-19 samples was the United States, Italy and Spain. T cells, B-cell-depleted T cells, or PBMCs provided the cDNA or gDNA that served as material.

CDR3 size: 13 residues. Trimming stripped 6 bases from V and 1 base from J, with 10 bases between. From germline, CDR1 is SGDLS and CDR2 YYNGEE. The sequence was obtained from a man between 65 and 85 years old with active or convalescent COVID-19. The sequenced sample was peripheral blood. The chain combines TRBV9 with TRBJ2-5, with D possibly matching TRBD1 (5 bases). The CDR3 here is CASTGASQETQYF. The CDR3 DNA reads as TGTGCCAGCACTGGGGCCAGCCAAGAGACCCAGTACTTC.